Sequencing of this T cell receptor beta chain was carried out in a study of T cell responses to AZD1222 COVID-19 vaccine. Assay: immunoSEQ multiplex PCR; the TCRdb copy retains only in-frame clones and omits some. The data contain around 140,000 clones, roughly 90% of them singletons. In its sample, this clone was seen once. What it binds is not known. General study findings and limits: Among spike-specific TCRs, nearly half reportedly target unmutated variant regions. The peak T cell response came first, and repertoires were sampled only after it.

In germline, CDR1 is SGHDT, CDR2 YYEEEE. V lost 0 bases and J 8 bases, leaving 17 bases between the germline ends. This CDR3 has 15 residues. The chain links TRBV5-6 to TRBJ1-1; D is perhaps TRBD1 (6 bases). Sequenced here: peripheral blood, sampled 28 days after the second AZD1222 dose. This receptor was taken from an adult who received the AZD1222 COVID-19 vaccine. CDR3 bases: TGTGCCAGCAGCTTGGACCGGACAGAGCTTTGGGAAGCTTTCTTT. Translated, it gives CASSLDRTELWEAFF.